This note documents a single T cell receptor (beta chain) sequence. Its antigen is not yet known. Per-base quality was not reported, and no clone a single base away is much larger than it. Receptor amplification or capture employed the immunoSEQ multiplex PCR assay. RNA was extracted from all samples and reverse transcribed into cDNA as template for TCR sequencing. First-strand cDNA was synthesized using SuperScript III with a 2:1 mix of oligo-dT and random hexamers. Amplification bias was assessed with a synthetic immune receptor repertoire, and residual bias was removed computationally. In the paper's pipeline: After raw reads were preprocessed to remove errors, the CDR3 was defined following IMGT conventions as running from the conserved cysteine to phenylalanine. Clonality was computed as 1 minus the Shannon entropy, with the entropy normalized by log2 of the number of productive unique TCRs. Whether scalp clones were CD4 or CD8 was inferred by matching scalp TCRbeta sequences against CD4 and CD8 repertoires sorted from blood. TCRdb re-hosts the immuneACCESS table, in-frame sequences only. Its copies lack some clones; in the studies checked, an unresolved V gene accounts for under half of them, and the cause for the rest is not known. The V and J calls and the clone size are those of that table, but D and trimming were determined from the DNA. Counted in this sample were more than 110,000 clones; roughly four fifths of them appeared once. The leading ten clones occupy 25% of the sample.

The data derive from a study of CD8+ T cells in alopecia areata (dated by TCRdb to the late 2010s). Looking at the study overall: Treated patients were enrolled in an open-label pilot trial of oral tofacitinib, 5 to 10 mg twice daily, for moderate-to-severe alopecia areata. Patients received tofacitinib for 6 to 18 months and were then followed off drug for 6 months to check for delayed response and recurrence. The SALT score, which quantifies the percentage of affected scalp surface area, was used to measure disease severity in treated patients. To study T cell clonal expansion in alopecia areata, the researchers applied high-throughput TCRbeta sequencing to both the C3H/HeJ mouse model and human patients. Human TCRbeta sequencing covered scalp tissue and sorted CD4+ and CD8+ peripheral blood T cells from patchy and totalis/universalis alopecia areata patients and healthy controls. Tofacitinib-treated patients had biopsies at baseline and at 4 and 24 weeks of treatment, with a later scalp biopsy in several patients. Scalp clonality was compared among normal scalp (n=4), patchy alopecia areata scalp (n=8), and alopecia totalis/universalis scalp (n=8). RNA was extracted with the PAXgene miRNA kit for fixed scalp, the miRNeasy kit for PBMCs, and the RNeasy kit for mouse skin. Amplification of TCRbeta CDR3 regions was done by immunoSEQ multiplex PCR using 35 Vbeta forward primers and 13 Jbeta reverse primers. General study outcomes and caveats: Many expanded lesional clones persisted in scalp and blood during tofacitinib treatment, which may partly explain relapse after stopping treatment. Tofacitinib significantly lowered scalp clonality and the number of expanded CD8+ clones among the top 100 scalp clones. Unlike mouse skin, which is dominated by gammadelta T cells, normal human skin has resident alphabeta T cells that are also sequenced, and this complicates analysis of the scalp TCR repertoire. Because the treated cohort was small and had just a single nonresponder, larger studies are needed to establish links between baseline CD8+ expansion and response. Compared with mice, TCR sequences shared between patients were less clear, possibly partly because of HLA diversity across the patient population. Higher clonality and more expanded CD8+ clones were observed in lesional scalp than in normal scalp, particularly in alopecia totalis/universalis, a finding suggestive of antigenic drive.

Interpreted using the paper, the time point label stands for: around 4 weeks on oral tofacitinib. Reading the label with the study, this specimen's treatment or condition is: oral pan-JAK inhibitor, 5-10 mg twice daily. Lesional scalp punch biopsies and peripheral blood were collected from alopecia areata patients. PBMCs were separated by density centrifugation and stained for CD3, CD4 and CD8, after which CD4+ and CD8+ T cells were sorted on a FACSAria. Clipping removes 6 bases from V and 0 bases from J, with 4 as the unmatched junction base count. There are 15 amino acids in the CDR3, from cysteine to phenylalanine inclusive. The entry retains the CDR3 DNA only, 45 bases that are in frame from base 1.

The chain joins TRBV23-1 to TRBJ2-1, with 8 bases aligning to TRBD1. TRBV23-1 counts as an open reading frame of uncertain function. Here the sequenced sample was CD8+ T cells sorted from blood, taken at week 4, from a patient treated with tofacitinib. This sequence was found in a human donor with alopecia areata. In nucleotide form, the sequence is TGCGCCAGCAGCAGGGGGCCTAGCTCCTACAATGAGCAGTTCTTC. Translated, this is CASSRGPSSYNEQFF.